The 3 T cell receptor beta chains given below trace back to one sample, sequenced in a study of T cells in Graves' hyperthyroidism and ophthalmopathy. Amplification of TCR beta CDR3 regions was performed using RNA transcripts as template. In the first-round RT-PCR of the TCR CDR3, the HTBI primer set was used. TCRdb reprocessed the multiplex PCR reads with MiXCR, giving one entry per CDR3 protein. Among hundreds of thousands of distinct CDR3 sequences listed, roughly 15% were seen once. The sample comprised blood. Every receptor here comes from a woman younger than 35 with Graves' hyperthyroidism.

The chain couples TRBV28 to TRBJ1-5; unclear D gene. Germline V gene lookup returns CDR1 MDHEN and CDR2 SYDVKM. Trimming took off 7 bases at V and 0 bases at J, with 10 bases between the two ends. This CDR3 region has 14 residues. The CDR3 is CASTKVYSNQPQHF. CDR3 nucleotide sequence: TGTGCCAGCACCAAGGTCTATAGCAATCAGCCCCAGCATTTT.

Many counts were recorded for this clonotype. The chain employs TRBV28 and TRBJ1-5, with 8 bases fitting TRBD1. This CDR3 region has 14 residues. Germline CDR1 and CDR2: MDHEN and SYDVKM. J gave up 6 bases and V 6 bases, and 7 bases lay outside the gene matches. In nucleotides, the CDR3 is TGTGCCAGCAGGGATCAGGGGGCAGGTCAGCCCCAGCATTTT. This sequence encodes CASRDQGAGQPQHF.

In this sample, this clonotype turned up many times. This sequence joins TRBV12-3 or TRBV12-4 and TRBJ2-2; 9 bases line up with TRBD1. V lost 5 bases and J lost 7; bases outside the gene matches: 8. The CDR3 spans 15 residues. The CDR3 loop is CASSPYRGLGGELFF. The DNA of the CDR3 is TGTGCCAGCAGTCCCTACAGGGGGCTGGGCGGGGAGCTGTTTTTT.